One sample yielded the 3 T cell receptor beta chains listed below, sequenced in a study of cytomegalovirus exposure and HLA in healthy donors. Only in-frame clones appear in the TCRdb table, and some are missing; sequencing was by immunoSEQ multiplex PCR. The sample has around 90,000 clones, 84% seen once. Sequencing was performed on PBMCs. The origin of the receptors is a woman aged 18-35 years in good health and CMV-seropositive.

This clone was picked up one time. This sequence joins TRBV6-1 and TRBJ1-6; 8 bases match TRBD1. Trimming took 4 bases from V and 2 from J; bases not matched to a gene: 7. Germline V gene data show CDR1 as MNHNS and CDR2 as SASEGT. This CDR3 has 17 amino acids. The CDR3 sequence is CASSGQGQETYNSPLHF. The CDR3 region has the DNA TGTGCCAGCAGTGGCCAGGGACAGGAAACCTATAATTCACCCCTCCACTTT.

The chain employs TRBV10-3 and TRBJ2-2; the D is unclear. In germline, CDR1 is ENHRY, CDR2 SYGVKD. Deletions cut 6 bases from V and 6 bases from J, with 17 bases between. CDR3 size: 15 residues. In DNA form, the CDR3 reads TGTGCCATCAGAATTCCTGAGTGGGCCCCCGGGGAGCTGTTTTTT. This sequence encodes CAIRIPEWAPGELFF.

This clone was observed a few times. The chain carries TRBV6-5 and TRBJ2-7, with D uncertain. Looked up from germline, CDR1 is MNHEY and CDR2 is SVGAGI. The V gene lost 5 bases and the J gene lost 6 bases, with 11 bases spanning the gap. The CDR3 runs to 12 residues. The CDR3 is CASSPRFGEQYF. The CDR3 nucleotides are TGTGCCAGCAGTCCCCGGTTTGGCGAGCAGTACTTC.